This T cell receptor beta chain is drawn from a study of OX40 agonist ivuxolimab in advanced cancers. Study background: Previous treatment with anti-PD-1, anti-PD-L1 or anti-CTLA-4 therapy was allowed; 40% had received some.

Germline CDR1 reads MDHEN; CDR2 reads SYDVKM. The germline V and J ends were trimmed by 1 base and 9 bases, with 9 bases remaining between them. This CDR3 spans 12 amino acids. The assay was immunoSEQ multiplex PCR, and TCRdb's table has in-frame clones only and misses some. The data contain tens of thousands of clones, approximately 90% of them singletons. The chain has TRBV28 and TRBJ1-1; D is ambiguous. This sample comprised CD4+ or CD8+ T cells sorted from blood, obtained in a trial of the OX40 agonist ivuxolimab. The TCR sequence derives from an adult with an advanced solid tumor such as melanoma, head and neck, liver or kidney cancer. Here the CDR3 reads CASSLYTGKAFF. In DNA form, the CDR3 reads TGTGCCAGCAGTTTATATACGGGGAAAGCTTTCTTT.